At least ten counts were recorded for the clone carrying this TCR beta chain. As yet, its antigen is unknown. The CDR3 extends 3 residues past the end of the read, so its final part is completed from the germline J gene. Generated by immunoSEQ multiplex PCR, the TCRdb table keeps only in-frame clones and is missing some. The sample is made up of tens of thousands of clones, none counted only once. These data originate in a study of T cell clonality in common variable immunodeficiency. Trimming cost V 5 bases and J 4 bases; bases outside gene matches: 7. The V gene's germline CDR1 is SEHNR and CDR2 FQNEAQ (reference sequence). This CDR3 is 15 amino acids long. Study-level points and caveats: The cause of increased CVID clonality remains unclear without subpopulation sequencing. Shared TCRbeta clones were fewer between CVID subjects than controls. Common variable immunodeficiency TCR beta sequences reportedly had fewer deletions and N-nucleotide insertions.

The chain joins TRBV7-9 to TRBJ2-7; 11 bases are a match to TRBD1. The source of this sequence is a person aged 18 to 70 in good health. The specimen sequenced was peripheral blood mononuclear cells. CDR3 sequence reads: CASSPPDRGLYEQYF. Partial CDR3 DNA: TGTGCCAGCAGCCCACCGGACAGGGGGCTTTACGAG.